The 14 T cell receptor beta chains in this list originate from one sample, sequenced in a study of spatial heterogeneity in lung cancer. Time point denoted: sample taken at primary tumor resection. From the 5' RACE reads, TCRdb called clonotypes with MiXCR, one entry per CDR3 protein. The sample yields around 2,500 distinct CDR3 sequences, 8% seen once. Study-level results: Mutation counts in tumors were tracked by counts of expanded intratumoral alpha and beta TCRs.

The antigens of these receptors remain unknown. Source: lung tumor tissue, taken at surgery. These receptors all come from a female donor with early-stage non-small cell lung cancer.

This clonotype is large (0.1 to 1%) by share. This chain uses TRBV28 with TRBJ2-3; D uncertain. Trimming stripped 3 bases from V and 1 base from J, with 8 bases between. Germline CDR1 and CDR2: MDHEN and SYDVKM. This CDR3 has 14 residues. The CDR3 reads CASSFVAGTDTQYF. The DNA for the CDR3 is TGTGCCAGCAGTTTTGTGGCGGGCACAGATACGCAGTATTTT.

By proportion, this clonotype is medium-sized. The chain joins TRBV3-1 to TRBJ2-2; 10 nucleotides match TRBD2. The germline gives CDR1 LGHDT, CDR2 YNNKEL (reference sequence). With V trimmed by 2 bases and J by 5 bases, 14 bases remained unmatched. The CDR3 is 19 amino acids. CDR3 bases: TGTGCCAGCAGCCAACCGAGGGGAGTAGCGGGAGGAGGAACCGGGGAGCTGTTTTTT. Protein product: CASSQPRGVAGGGTGELFF.

This clonotype came up many times. The chain has TRBV6-5 and TRBJ2-2; 12 bases are a match to TRBD2. The CDR3 has 15 residues. Looked up from germline, CDR1 is MNHEY and CDR2 is SVGAGI. V lost 7 bases and J lost 6; bases outside the gene matches: 6. The CDR3 DNA sequence: TGTGCCAGCACAAGACTAGCGGGAGATTCCGGGGAGCTGTTTTTT. Amino acid sequence: CASTRLAGDSGELFF.

By frequency in the sample, this clonotype is medium-sized. The gene calls are TRBV6-1 and TRBJ2-1, with TRBD2 identical over 9 bases. The CDR3 is made up of 17 amino acids. V lost 0 bases and J lost 8; bases outside the gene matches: 11. Germline V gives CDR1 MNHNS, CDR2 SASEGT. CDR3 nucleotides: TGTGCCAGCAGTGAAGCGCTTCTGGCTAGCGGGACTCATGAGCAGTTCTTC. It is translated as CASSEALLASGTHEQFF.

This clonotype appeared a few times. The chain recombines TRBV4-2 with TRBJ2-1; D is undetermined. The CDR3 contains 15 residues. Germline V gene lookup returns CDR1 LGHNA and CDR2 YNFKEQ. V lost 0 bases and J lost 1, with 7 bases in between. The chain's CDR3 is CASSQDPRSYNEQFF. The DNA of the CDR3 is TGTGCCAGCAGCCAAGATCCCCGATCCTACAATGAGCAGTTCTTC.

This clonotype was counted at least ten times. This sequence joins TRBV7-9 and TRBJ1-1; tentative D call: TRBD1 (6 bases). The V gene lost 5 bases and the J gene lost 6 bases, with 13 bases spanning the gap. The CDR3 length is 13 residues. Germline V gives CDR1 SEHNR, CDR2 FQNEAQ (reference sequence). In DNA form, the CDR3 reads TGTGCCAGCAGCCCTACAGGGAAAGCTGAAGCTTTCTTT. Its translation is CASSPTGKAEAFF.

This clonotype occurred many times. The rearrangement uses TRBV15 and TRBJ2-2, with TRBD2 matching over 7 bases. Germline CDR1 is LNHNV and CDR2 is YYDKDF (reference sequence). The length of the CDR3 is 17 residues. Trimming took 1 base from V and 4 from J; bases not matched to a gene: 9. CDR3 amino acids: CATSRGAAGAATGELFF. The CDR3 DNA reads TGTGCCACCAGCAGAGGGGCGGCGGGAGCGGCCACCGGGGAGCTGTTTTTT.

Ten or more counts support this clonotype. J is TRBJ2-7 and V is TRBV28, with 7 bases that match TRBD1. CDR3 length: 12 amino acids. V lost 11 bases to trimming and J lost 3 bases; unmatched junction nucleotides: 7. From germline, CDR1 is MDHEN and CDR2 SYDVKM. The CDR3 loop reads CAHARGRYEQYF. CDR3 nucleotide sequence: TGTGCCCACGCGAGGGGGCGCTACGAGCAGTACTTC.

This clonotype is medium-sized. The V call is TRBV6-1, the J call TRBJ1-6; 9 nucleotides line up with TRBD1. CDR1 is MNHNS, CDR2 SASEGT, per germline. With 7 bases clipped from V and 7 bases from J, the junction kept 5 bases outside the gene matches. There are 14 residues in the CDR3. CDR3 coding DNA: TGTGCCAGCACACGACAGGGGGAGAATTCACCCCTCCACTTT. It specifies CASTRQGENSPLHF.

This rearrangement joins TRBV7-2 to TRBJ2-5, with 10 bases identical to TRBD1. J lost 4 bases, V lost 5 bases, and 1 base had no gene match. Germline V gene data show CDR1 as SGHTA and CDR2 as FQGNSA. The CDR3 length is 13 residues. The CDR3 protein is CASSRDRGETQYF. Here the CDR3 DNA reads TGTGCCAGCAGCCGGGACAGGGGAGAGACCCAGTACTTC.

The gene calls are TRBV9 and TRBJ2-7; 8 bases map to TRBD1. This CDR3 is 15 amino acids long. Per germline, CDR1 SGDLS and CDR2 YYNGEE. V trimming: 4 bases; J trimming: 3 bases; junction bases outside the gene matches: 9. The CDR3 nucleotides read TGTGCCAGCAGCCCCGACAGGGGCGCGATCTACGAGCAGTACTTC. Protein product: CASSPDRGAIYEQYF. Full variable domain (rest looked up from reference TRBV9 and TRBJ2-7): DSGVTQTPKHLITATGQRVTLRCSPRSGDLSVYWYQQSLDQGLQFLIQYYNGEERAKGNILERFSAQQFPDLHSELNLSSLELGDSALYFCASSPDRGAIYEQYFGPGTRLTVT.

This clonotype is medium-sized by share. The chain combines TRBV20-1 with TRBJ2-6, with TRBD1 matching over 7 bases. V lost 6 bases, J lost 4 bases, and 12 bases stayed unmatched. The germline gives CDR1 DFQATT, CDR2 SNEGSKA (reference sequence). CDR3 length equals 16 residues. This CDR3 is CSASFLGTAGANVLTF. CDR3 nucleotides: TGCAGTGCCTCATTCCTGGGGACAGCCGGGGCCAACGTCCTGACTTTC.

The V gene is TRBV7-9, the J gene TRBJ2-3; possible D gene TRBD2, 5 bases. Trimming cost V 5 bases and J 5 bases, with 23 bases left between them. This CDR3 contains 17 residues. The V gene's germline CDR1 is SEHNR and CDR2 FQNEAQ (reference sequence). CDR3 DNA sequence: TGTGCCAGCAGCCCGTCTCGATGGTGGGAGAGAAAAGATACGCAGTATTTT. This translates into CASSPSRWWERKDTQYF.

This clonotype came up many times. CDR3 nucleotide sequence: TGTGCCAGCAGAGGCGGAGGGGGAGTCACCGGGGAGCTGTTTTTT. Its translation is CASRGGGGVTGELFF. The chain is built from TRBV28 and TRBJ2-2, with D perhaps TRBD1 or TRBD2 (6 bases each). Germline V gene lookup returns CDR1 MDHEN and CDR2 SYDVKM. Trimming left V 6 bases short and J 4 bases short, with 15 bases between. CDR3 size: 15 residues. The full variable domain, in which reference TRBV28 and TRBJ2-2 provide the parts outside the CDR3, is DVKVTQSSRYLVKRTGEKVFLECVQDMDHENMFWYRQDPGLGLRLIYFSYDVKMKEKGDIPEGYSVSREKKERFSLILESASTNQTSMYLCASRGGGGVTGELFFGEGSRLTVL.